This TCR beta chain was sequenced in a study of blood T cell repertoires in COVID-19. Overall study: Samples of COVID-19 (acute and convalescent) were obtained from the United States, Italy and Spain.

Germline assignment: CDR1 SEHNR and CDR2 FQNEAQ (reference sequence). Trimming cost V 3 bases and J 1 base, with 10 bases left between them. The CDR3 sequence is 15 residues long. It was during active infection that Seattle patients were enrolled and then longitudinally followed. As processed by the authors: It was from reference gene primer amplification that nucleated cell counts were estimated. Profiled with immunoSEQ multiplex PCR; TCRdb holds only in-frame clones, not every one. V and J calls and clone size follow that table, whereas D and trimming were derived from the DNA. Of roughly 500,000 clones in the sample, approximately 89% were seen once.

V usage is TRBV7-9 and J usage is TRBJ1-3; D possibly corresponds to TRBD1 (5 bases). Material for sequencing was peripheral blood. The sequence came from a man aged 18 to 30 with COVID-19, enrolled during active disease. In DNA, the CDR3 is TGTGCCAGCAGCTTCAGTTCAGGGTCTGGAAACACCATATATTTT. This encodes CASSFSSGSGNTIYF.